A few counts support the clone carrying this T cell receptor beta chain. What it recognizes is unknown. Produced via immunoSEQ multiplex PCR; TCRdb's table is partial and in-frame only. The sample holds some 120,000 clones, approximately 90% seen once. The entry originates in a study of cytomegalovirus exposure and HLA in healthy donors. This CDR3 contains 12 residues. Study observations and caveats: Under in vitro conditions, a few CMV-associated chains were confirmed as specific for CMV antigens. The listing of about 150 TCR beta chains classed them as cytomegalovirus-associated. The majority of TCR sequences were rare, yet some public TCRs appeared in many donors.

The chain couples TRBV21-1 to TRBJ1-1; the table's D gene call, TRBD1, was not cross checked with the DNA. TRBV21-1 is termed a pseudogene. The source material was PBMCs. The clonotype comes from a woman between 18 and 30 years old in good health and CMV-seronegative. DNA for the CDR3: TGTGCCAGCAGCAAACATTCCACTGAAGCTTTCTTT. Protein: CASSKHSTEAFF.